Below are 5 T cell receptor beta chains sequenced from a single sample in a study of blood T cell repertoires in COVID-19 (dated by TCRdb to the early 2020s). Receptor libraries were prepared by the immunoSEQ multiplex PCR assay. The source is immuneACCESS, and TCRdb retained only in-frame sequences with V and J called. Part of the clones is not carried over; for the studies checked, unresolved V genes explain less than half of this, and the remainder is unexplained. The sample yields about 98,000 clones; around nine tenths were counted once. The top ten clonotypes cover around a tenth of the sample. The sample was peripheral blood. These receptor sequences come from a man between 50 and 59 years old with acute or convalescent COVID-19.

This clone was picked up a small number of times. The V gene is TRBV6-6, the J gene TRBJ2-7, with 7 bases lining up with TRBD1. CDR1 MNHNY and CDR2 SVGAGI come from the germline V gene (reference sequence). This CDR3 comprises 16 residues. The trim removed 5 bases at V and 0 bases at J, leaving 10 bases unmatched. The CDR3 protein is CASSQLAPGGSYEQYF. CDR3 nucleotides: TGTGCCAGCAGTCAACTCGCCCCAGGGGGCTCCTACGAGCAGTACTTC.

The rearrangement links TRBV4-1 to TRBJ1-2; D not certain. Germline V gene data show CDR1 as MGHRA and CDR2 as YSYEKL. Between the trimmed V and J ends, which lost 4 bases and 2 bases, there was a span of 14 bases. The length of the CDR3 is 15 residues. The CDR3 DNA reads TGCGCCAGCAGCCCTTCGAGCGGCACGAACTATGGCTACACCTTC. Amino acid sequence: CASSPSSGTNYGYTF.

CDR3 in amino acids: CASSLDPRQGFYGYTF. The CDR3 DNA follows: TGCGCCAGCAGCTTGGACCCACGACAAGGATTCTATGGCTACACCTTC. This chain uses TRBV5-1 with TRBJ1-2, with D uncertain. There are 16 residues in the CDR3. The V gene's germline CDR1 is SGHRS and CDR2 YFSETQ. Deletions cut 0 bases from V and 4 bases from J, with 16 bases between.

This chain uses TRBV5-1 with TRBJ2-1, with TRBD2 identical over 15 bases. This CDR3 comprises 14 residues. Trimming took 7 bases from V and 4 from J; bases not matched to a gene: 0. Germline V gene sequence: CDR1 SGHRS, CDR2 YFSETQ. CDR3 loop: CASGLAGGYNEQFF. The CDR3 DNA reads as TGCGCCAGCGGACTAGCGGGAGGGTACAATGAGCAGTTCTTC.

The rearrangement links TRBV11-3 to TRBJ2-1, with 9 nucleotides matching TRBD2. The length of the CDR3 is 17 residues. V lost 1 base, J lost 2 bases, and 6 bases stayed unmatched. CDR1 and CDR2 from the germline V gene are SGHNT and YENEEA. The DNA of the CDR3 is TGTGCCAGCAGCTTAGGCGTACGCGGGAGGGCCTACAATGAGCAGTTCTTC. This sequence encodes CASSLGVRGRAYNEQFF.